This TCR beta chain was observed in a study of CD8 T cells in Susac syndrome. Whole-study context: Clinically active disease was present in five or six of the sequenced Susac syndrome patients. Roughly eight of these patients were in remission. Study results and limitations: Several Susac-specific public clones appeared in CD8+ TEMRA repertoires, and 15 to 20 in total CD8+ repertoires.

A note on this clonotype: Its antigen is undetermined.

With random hexamers, roughly 0.45 to 1 ug RNA was reverse transcribed. Each CDR3 protein is one row after TCRdb ran MiXCR on the immunoSEQ multiplex PCR reads. The data hold about 120,000 distinct CDR3 sequences, with around 94% observed a single time. CDR1 and CDR2 (germline): SGHNT, YYREEE (reference sequence). Trimming took 4 bases from V and 0 from J, leaving 11 bases between them. This CDR3 comprises 15 residues. Patients with Susac syndrome fulfilled recently defined diagnostic criteria for definite or probable disease. The chain is built from TRBV5-4 and TRBJ2-1, with no clear D. This sequence originates from a human donor with Susac syndrome. The sequencing input was CD8+ T cells from PBMCs. The CDR3: CASSADSGSYNEQFF. The CDR3 region has the DNA TGTGCCAGCAGCGCCGATTCGGGCTCCTACAATGAGCAGTTCTTC.